This entry describes one TCR beta chain. These data belong to a study of blood T cell repertoires in COVID-19. Across the study: Material from acute and convalescent COVID-19 was sourced from the United States, Italy and Spain. From T cells, B-cell-depleted T cells, or PBMCs came the material, which was cDNA or gDNA.

Looked up from germline, CDR1 is LNHDA and CDR2 is SQIVND (reference sequence). The length of the CDR3 is 13 residues. V shed 5 bases and J shed 4 bases, with 11 bases lying between them. In the original analysis: It was from reference gene primer amplification that nucleated cell counts were estimated. The data were produced by immunoSEQ multiplex PCR, yet TCRdb's version contains in-frame clones alone and is incomplete. D and trimming come from the DNA, and the V and J calls and clone size come from that table. The sample consists of under 300,000 clones, approximately 83% of them appearing once. The rearrangement links TRBV19 to TRBJ1-2, with D possibly TRBD1 on 6 matching bases. The source is a woman between 65 and 79 years old with acute or convalescent COVID-19. The sample taken for sequencing was peripheral blood. CDR3 amino acids: CASSVQGFYGYTF. DNA of the CDR3: TGTGCCAGTAGTGTACAGGGATTCTATGGCTACACCTTC.